This T cell receptor beta chain emerged from a study of blood T cell repertoires in COVID-19. Study information: COVID-19 samples, acute and convalescent, were from the United States, Italy and Spain. Nucleic acid was either cDNA or gDNA, and it came from T cells, B-cell-depleted T cells, or PBMCs.

V was clipped by 9 bases and J by 4 bases; unmatched bases: 5. Looked up from germline, CDR1 is LGHDT and CDR2 is YNNKEL (reference sequence). CDR3 length: 12 residues. Per the study methods: Quantification of nucleated cells was approximated via reference gene primer amplification. Clones were read by immunoSEQ multiplex PCR, and TCRdb kept only the in-frame ones, dropping some. V, J and clone size derive from that table, while D and trimming were established from the DNA sequence. The table includes 95,000 to 110,000 clones, over 75% detected once. There are a few counts of this clone. The sequence was collected from a human donor in a cohort sampled during active COVID-19. Sequenced material: peripheral blood. The V call is TRBV3-1 (or the pseudogene TRBV3-2), the J call TRBJ1-2; 7 bases are a match to TRBD1. In DNA, the CDR3 is TGTGCCAGACAGGGGTTGGCCTATGGCTACACCTTC. It encodes CARQGLAYGYTF.